Below are 29 T cell receptor beta chains sequenced from a single sample in a study of CD8 T cells in Susac syndrome. Reverse transcription of roughly 0.45 to 1 ug RNA was carried out with random hexamers. TCRdb called the immunoSEQ multiplex PCR reads again in MiXCR, with one record for every CDR3 protein. The data hold hundreds of thousands of distinct CDR3 sequences, with 80% to 90% observed a single time. Sequencing input: CD8+ T cells from PBMCs. These receptor sequences come from a human donor with multiple sclerosis.

The gene calls are TRBV14 and TRBJ2-1, with 13 bases that match TRBD2. Per germline, CDR1 SGHDN and CDR2 FVKESK. V shed 7 bases and J 8 bases; nucleotides not matched to a gene: 8. This CDR3 has 15 amino acids. CDR3 nucleotide sequence: TGTGCCAGCAACCTAGGACTAGCGGGAGACGATGAGCAGTTCTTC. Translation gives CASNLGLAGDDEQFF.

V and J are TRBV27 and TRBJ1-6; no clear D. Germline V gene data show CDR1 as MNHEY and CDR2 as SMNVEV (reference sequence). This CDR3 has 14 residues. CDR3 in amino acids: CVTSTPRGYSPLHF. The CDR3 coding sequence is TGTGTCACCAGCACCCCTCGGGGATATTCACCCCTCCACTTT.

The rearrangement uses TRBV19 and TRBJ2-1, with TRBD2 identical over 12 bases. J was trimmed by 9 bases and V by 2 bases; bases with no gene match: 5. This CDR3 contains 15 residues. CDR1 and CDR2 (germline): LNHDA, SQIVND (reference sequence). CDR3 residues: CASSILAGGPGEQFF. CDR3 bases: TGTGCCAGTAGTATACTAGCGGGAGGGCCGGGTGAGCAGTTCTTC.

Note on this clonotype: Germline is not matched at one junction end, which may reflect a read error. The CDR3 DNA reads TGTGCTAGCAGCGTCGGACAGGGGGGGGACTACGAGCAGTACTTC. Protein: CASSVGQGGDYEQYF. This chain links TRBV7-7 with TRBJ2-7; TRBD1 aligns across 10 bases. The CDR3 consists of 15 residues. Germline V gene data show CDR1 as SSHAT and CDR2 as FNYEAQ (reference sequence).

This chain links TRBV29-1 with TRBJ1-2; maybe TRBD1 (6 bases). The CDR3 is made up of 13 amino acids. V shed 3 bases and J shed 2 bases, with 10 bases lying between them. Germline values: CDR1 SQVTM, CDR2 ANQGSEA. The CDR3 here is CSVEDRYNYGYTF. Here the CDR3 DNA reads TGCAGCGTTGAGGACAGATACAACTATGGCTACACCTTC. The complete variable domain, with remaining parts taken from reference TRBV29-1 and TRBJ1-2, reads SAVISQKPSRDICQRGTSLTIQCQVDSQVTMMFWYRQQPGQSLTLIATANQGSEATYESGFVIDKFPISRPNLTFSTLTVSNMSPEDSSIYLCSVEDRYNYGYTFGSGTRLTVV.

The J gene is TRBJ1-2, the V gene TRBV5-4, with a tentative D call TRBD1 (5 bases). V was pared by 1 base and J by 6 bases, with 13 bases between. CDR1 and CDR2 from the germline V gene are SGHNT and YYREEE (reference sequence). The CDR3 spans 14 residues. The DNA for the CDR3 is TGTGCCAGCAGCTTGAGGGACTCCCCGGATGGCTACACCTTC. Translated, it gives CASSLRDSPDGYTF.

V usage is TRBV28 and J usage is TRBJ2-7; TRBD2 might be the D (5 bases). Germline CDR1 and CDR2: MDHEN and SYDVKM. The CDR3 loop spans 14 amino acids. Trimming pared 5 bases from V and 3 bases from J, leaving 14 bases between. CDR3 DNA sequence: TGTGCCAGCAGTCCACAGCGGAACCTCTACGAGCAGTACTTC. The encoded protein is CASSPQRNLYEQYF. The full variable domain, completed using reference TRBV28 and TRBJ2-7, is DVKVTQSSRYLVKRTGEKVFLECVQDMDHENMFWYRQDPGLGLRLIYFSYDVKMKEKGDIPEGYSVSREKKERFSLILESASTNQTSMYLCASSPQRNLYEQYFGPGTRLTVT.

The V call is TRBV7-9, the J call TRBJ1-2; 8 bases are a match to TRBD1. V lost 4 bases to trimming and J lost 0 bases; unmatched junction nucleotides: 7. The germline V gene encodes CDR1 SEHNR and CDR2 FQNEAQ (reference sequence). The CDR3 is 16 residues long. CDR3 residues: CASSSTGDTPNYGYTF. The CDR3, as DNA: TGTGCCAGCAGCTCGACAGGGGACACTCCTAACTATGGCTACACCTTC. Complete variable domain (other parts from reference TRBV7-9 and TRBJ1-2): DTGVSQNPRHKITKRGQNVTFRCDPISEHNRLYWYRQTLGQGPEFLTYFQNEAQLEKSRLLSDRFSAERPKGSFSTLEIQRTEQGDSAMYLCASSSTGDTPNYGYTFGSGTRLTVV.

CDR3 nucleotide sequence: TGTGCCATCAGTGAGTCGGGGCGTTCGATCCGTAATGAGCAGTTCTTC. It specifies CAISESGRSIRNEQFF. The chain employs TRBV10-3 and TRBJ2-1; the D gene is possibly TRBD1 (5 bases). Deletions cut 0 bases from V and 7 bases from J, with 16 bases between. Per the germline V gene, CDR1 is ENHRY and CDR2 is SYGVKD. The CDR3 covers 16 residues.

The chain uses TRBV13 and TRBJ2-7, with D perhaps matching TRBD1 (7 bases). Germline V gene data show CDR1 as PRHDT and CDR2 as FYEKMQ (reference sequence). The V end lost 5 bases, the J end lost 7 bases, and 18 bases lay between the germline ends. The CDR3 has 14 residues. In DNA, the CDR3 is TGTGCCAGCAGCGCGGGACAGAGTCTGGGGGAGCAGTACTTC. Amino acid sequence: CASSAGQSLGEQYF.

V and J are TRBV28 and TRBJ1-6; D uncertain. The germline CDR1 and CDR2 sequences are MDHEN and SYDVKM. The CDR3 runs 13 residues. With 6 bases removed from V and 9 bases from J, the gap between germline ends came to 12 bases. The CDR3 DNA reads as TGTGCCAGCAGAATACGGACTGCTTCACCCCTCCACTTT. Translation: CASRIRTASPLHF. The complete variable domain, with remaining parts taken from reference TRBV28 and TRBJ1-6, reads DVKVTQSSRYLVKRTGEKVFLECVQDMDHENMFWYRQDPGLGLRLIYFSYDVKMKEKGDIPEGYSVSREKKERFSLILESASTNQTSMYLCASRIRTASPLHFGNGTRLTVT.

The V call is TRBV7-9, the J call TRBJ2-2; D uncertain. The germline V gene encodes CDR1 SEHNR and CDR2 FQNEAQ (reference sequence). V was shortened by 1 base and J by 5 bases, with 8 bases between the two germline ends. CDR3 length: 14 amino acids. The CDR3 sequence is CASSLVIRTGELFF. The DNA of the CDR3 is TGTGCCAGCAGCTTAGTAATCCGTACCGGGGAGCTGTTTTTT.

The rearrangement uses TRBV20-1 and TRBJ2-1; no clear D. The CDR3 runs 18 residues. Germline CDR1 is DFQATT and CDR2 is SNEGSKA (reference sequence). Trimming removed 3 bases from V and 2 bases from J, with 23 bases in between. The DNA of the CDR3 is TGCAGTGCTAGGCCCCGGGTCGGGCCGGTCGATCCCTACAATGAGCAGTTCTTC. Amino acids: CSARPRVGPVDPYNEQFF.

The chain's CDR3 is CASSLRLAGDLKNIQYF. The CDR3 nucleotides read TGTGCCAGCAGCCTCCGTTTAGCGGGAGACCTCAAAAACATTCAGTACTTC. V is TRBV6-1 and J is TRBJ2-4, with 9 bases matching TRBD2. The V gene end was trimmed by 6 bases and the J gene end by 3 bases; junction bases not matched to a gene: 12. This CDR3 has 17 amino acids. Germline V lookup: CDR1 MNHNS, CDR2 SASEGT.

The count of this clonotype is one. This chain connects TRBV7-9 to TRBJ2-4, with 7 bases lining up with TRBD2. This CDR3 has 16 amino acids. In germline, CDR1 is SEHNR, CDR2 FQNEAQ (reference sequence). J lost 6 bases, V lost 1 base, and 9 bases had no gene match. CDR3 in amino acids: CASSLVGGSLGNIQYF. CDR3 DNA: TGTGCCAGCAGCTTAGTGGGGGGGAGCCTTGGAAACATTCAGTACTTC.

V and J are TRBV2 and TRBJ2-7, with a possible D match to TRBD2 (6 bases). The CDR3 totals 10 residues. V was clipped by 8 bases and J by 6 bases, with 8 bases between them. Germline V gives CDR1 SNHLY, CDR2 FYNNEI. This CDR3 reads CASGGIEQYF. DNA of the CDR3: TGTGCCAGCGGAGGGATCGAGCAGTACTTC.

Written as DNA, the CDR3 is TGCAGCGTTGAGGTTCGCGGGAGTTACGAGCAGTACTTC. This translates into CSVEVRGSYEQYF. V is TRBV29-1 and J is TRBJ2-7, with 7 bases aligning to TRBD2. J gave up 4 bases and V 3 bases, and 6 bases lay outside the gene matches. The length of the CDR3 is 13 residues. From germline, CDR1 is SQVTM and CDR2 ANQGSEA.

The CDR3 DNA reads as TGCAGTGCTAGGCCACTAGGGGACTACGAGCAGTACTTC. Residues: CSARPLGDYEQYF. The genes are TRBV20-1 and TRBJ2-7; D is perhaps TRBD1 or TRBD2 (5 bases each). CDR1 and CDR2 from the germline V gene are DFQATT and SNEGSKA (reference sequence). The CDR3 sequence is 13 residues long. The V gene lost 3 bases and the J gene lost 3 bases, with 12 bases spanning the gap.

The rearrangement links TRBV9 to TRBJ1-1; 10 nucleotides match TRBD1. Germline lookup yields CDR1 SGDLS and CDR2 YYNGEE. The CDR3 extends over 16 amino acids. With V trimmed by 3 bases and J by 10 bases, 15 bases remained unmatched. CDR3 amino acids: CASSGPETGGVRVAFF. The CDR3 bases are TGTGCCAGCAGCGGACCCGAGACAGGGGGCGTACGTGTAGCTTTCTTT.

V is TRBV24-1 and J is TRBJ2-1; 7 positions match TRBD2. The germline V gene has CDR1 KGHDR and CDR2 SFDVKD. The CDR3 length is 15 residues. V lost 3 bases and J lost 2; bases outside the gene matches: 3. CDR3 in DNA: TGTGCCACCAGTGATCGCGGGAGTACCTACAATGAGCAGTTCTTC. Translation gives CATSDRGSTYNEQFF.

The chain combines TRBV12-3 or TRBV12-4 with TRBJ2-3, with 7 bases lining up with TRBD2. The V and J ends lost 3 bases and 4 bases, in that order; junction bases with no gene match: 4. The CDR3 has 14 residues. The CDR3 reads CASSFGLDADTQYF. CDR3 coding DNA: TGTGCCAGCAGTTTCGGACTAGACGCAGATACGCAGTATTTT.

This clonotype has just a few counts. V is TRBV7-3 and J is TRBJ2-5, with TRBD2 identical over 7 bases. The J segment lost 4 bases and the V segment lost 0 bases, leaving 2 bases of the junction unmatched. Germline V gene sequence: CDR1 SGHTA, CDR2 FQGTGA. This CDR3 is built from 14 residues. In DNA form, the CDR3 reads TGTGCCAGCAGCTTAACGGGAGGGGCAGAGACCCAGTACTTC. Its protein is CASSLTGGAETQYF.

This clonotype appeared once. The chain carries TRBV7-9 and TRBJ2-7, with D possibly matching TRBD1 (6 bases). Trimming removed 3 bases at V and 4 bases at J, with 13 bases between. This CDR3 comprises 14 residues. Germline lookup yields CDR1 SEHNR and CDR2 FQNEAQ (reference sequence). CDR3 in amino acids: CASSFTGLTYEQYF. The CDR3 nucleotides are TGTGCCAGCAGCTTTACAGGGTTAACTTACGAGCAGTACTTC. Full variable domain (rest looked up from reference TRBV7-9 and TRBJ2-7): DTGVSQNPRHKITKRGQNVTFRCDPISEHNRLYWYRQTLGQGPEFLTYFQNEAQLEKSRLLSDRFSAERPKGSFSTLEIQRTEQGDSAMYLCASSFTGLTYEQYFGPGTRLTVT.

In its sample, this clonotype was seen once. The DNA of the CDR3 is TGTGCCAGCAGTCATCGACAGGCCAACTATGGCTACACCTTC. Translating gives CASSHRQANYGYTF. The V and J genes are TRBV28 and TRBJ1-2; D may be TRBD1 (6 bases). Trimming stripped 5 bases from V and 2 bases from J, with 12 bases between. The CDR3 loop spans 14 amino acids. From germline, CDR1 is MDHEN and CDR2 SYDVKM.

The chain uses TRBV7-9 and TRBJ2-1; the match to TRBD2 covers 9 bases. CDR1 and CDR2 (germline): SEHNR, FQNEAQ (reference sequence). This CDR3 comprises 17 residues. With V trimmed by 8 bases and J by 5 bases, 16 bases remained unmatched. DNA for the CDR3: TGTGCCAGCTCCTTCCTGAGGGCGGGAGGGCCAGACAATGAGCAGTTCTTC. This gives the protein CASSFLRAGGPDNEQFF.

This clonotype came up a few times. The V gene is TRBV13, the J gene TRBJ1-4; D not resolved. V was clipped by 0 bases and J by 3 bases, with 2 bases between them. The CDR3 is 13 residues long. The V gene's germline CDR1 is PRHDT and CDR2 FYEKMQ (reference sequence). CDR3 in DNA: TGTGCCAGCAGCTTAGGGTCTAATGAAAAACTGTTTTTT. Translation gives CASSLGSNEKLFF.

The rearrangement uses TRBV4-1 and TRBJ1-2; TRBD1 is a possible D gene (6 bases). Trimming removed 4 bases from V and 6 bases from J, with 15 bases in between. Germline CDR1 is MGHRA and CDR2 is YSYEKL. This CDR3 spans 14 amino acids. The DNA for the CDR3 is TGCGCCAGCAGCCTGCCCGGGACAACGAATGGCTACACCTTC. As protein: CASSLPGTTNGYTF.

This rearrangement joins TRBV12-3 or TRBV12-4 to TRBJ2-2, with 9 bases that match TRBD2. The CDR3 spans 17 residues. Trimming cost V 6 bases and J 2 bases; bases outside gene matches: 10. CDR3 DNA: TGTGCCAGCAGCCCCGCGGGGGGGACAGAAAACACCGGGGAGCTGTTTTTT. Amino acids: CASSPAGGTENTGELFF.

This sequence joins TRBV7-9 and TRBJ2-2, with D perhaps TRBD1 (6 bases). The CDR3 length is 16 residues. V shed 5 bases and J shed 2 bases, with 15 bases lying between them. Germline CDR1 is SEHNR and CDR2 is FQNEAQ (reference sequence). CDR3 protein: CASSTTGTINTGELFF. CDR3 sequence (DNA): TGTGCCAGCAGCACTACCGGGACAATAAACACCGGGGAGCTGTTTTTT.